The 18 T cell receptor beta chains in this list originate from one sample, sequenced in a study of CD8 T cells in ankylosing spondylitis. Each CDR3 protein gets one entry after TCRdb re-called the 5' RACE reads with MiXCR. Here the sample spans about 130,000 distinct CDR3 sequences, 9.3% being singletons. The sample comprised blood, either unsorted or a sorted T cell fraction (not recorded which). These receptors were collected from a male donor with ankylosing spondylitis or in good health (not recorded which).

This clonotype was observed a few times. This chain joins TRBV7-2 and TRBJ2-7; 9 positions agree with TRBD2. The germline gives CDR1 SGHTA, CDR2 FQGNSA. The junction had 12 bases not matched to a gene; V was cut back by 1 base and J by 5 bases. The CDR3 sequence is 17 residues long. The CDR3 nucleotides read TGTGCCAGCAGCTTAGTTGCGGGAGGGCTCAAATACCACGAGCAGTACTTC. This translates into CASSLVAGGLKYHEQYF.

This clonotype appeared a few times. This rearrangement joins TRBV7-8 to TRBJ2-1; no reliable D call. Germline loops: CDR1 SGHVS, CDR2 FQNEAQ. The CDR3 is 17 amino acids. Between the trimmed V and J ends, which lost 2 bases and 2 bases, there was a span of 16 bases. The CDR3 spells CASSLLGQIGPYNEQFF. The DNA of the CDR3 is TGTGCCAGCAGCTTATTGGGCCAAATCGGTCCCTACAATGAGCAGTTCTTC.

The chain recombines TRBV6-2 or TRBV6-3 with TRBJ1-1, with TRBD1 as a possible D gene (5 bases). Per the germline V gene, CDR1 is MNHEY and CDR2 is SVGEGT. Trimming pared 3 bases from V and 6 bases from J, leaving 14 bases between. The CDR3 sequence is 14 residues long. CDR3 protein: CASSYMRGEAEAFF. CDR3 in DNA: TGTGCCAGCAGTTATATGAGAGGGGAGGCTGAAGCTTTCTTT.

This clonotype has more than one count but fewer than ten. The CDR3 region has the DNA TGCGCCAGCAGCCAAGACCTGATGGGGGGCGGGGAGCTGTTTTTT. It encodes CASSQDLMGGGELFF. The rearrangement links TRBV4-3 to TRBJ2-2; D is perhaps TRBD2 (6 bases). This CDR3 has 15 residues. Germline assignment: CDR1 LGHNA and CDR2 YSLEER. V was shortened by 0 bases and J by 7 bases, with 12 bases between the two germline ends.

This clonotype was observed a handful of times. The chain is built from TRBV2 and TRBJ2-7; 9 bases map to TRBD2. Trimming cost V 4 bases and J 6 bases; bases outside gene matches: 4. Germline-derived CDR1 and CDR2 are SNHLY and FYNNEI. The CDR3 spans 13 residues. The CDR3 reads CASSGGLAGEQYF. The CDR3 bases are TGTGCCAGCAGTGGGGGACTAGCCGGCGAGCAGTACTTC.

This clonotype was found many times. This CDR3 is CSAGTSGLGFGYEQYF. The DNA of the CDR3 is TGCAGTGCTGGGACCTCAGGGCTAGGTTTTGGCTACGAGCAGTACTTC. V usage is TRBV20-1 and J usage is TRBJ2-7; perhaps D is TRBD1 or TRBD2 (5 bases each). The CDR3 has 16 residues. V was shortened by 5 bases and J by 3 bases, with 23 bases between the two germline ends. Germline CDR1 and CDR2: DFQATT and SNEGSKA (reference sequence).

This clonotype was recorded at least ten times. The CDR3 bases are TGTGCCAGCAGCTTAGCCCTAGCGTACACAGATACGCAGTATTTT. Translating gives CASSLALAYTDTQYF. The gene calls are TRBV7-2 and TRBJ2-3, with D perhaps TRBD2 (6 bases). The CDR3 loop spans 15 amino acids. The V end lost 0 bases, the J end lost 2 bases, and 9 bases lay between the germline ends. CDR1 and CDR2 from the germline V gene are SGHTA and FQGNSA.

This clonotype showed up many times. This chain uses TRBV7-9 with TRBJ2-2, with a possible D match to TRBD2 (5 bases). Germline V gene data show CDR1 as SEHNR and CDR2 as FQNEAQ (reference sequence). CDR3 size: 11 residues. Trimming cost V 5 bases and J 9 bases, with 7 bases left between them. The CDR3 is CASSPGRELFF. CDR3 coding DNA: TGTGCCAGCAGCCCCGGGAGGGAGCTGTTTTTT. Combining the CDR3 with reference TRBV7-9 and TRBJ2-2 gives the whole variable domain DTGVSQNPRHKITKRGQNVTFRCDPISEHNRLYWYRQTLGQGPEFLTYFQNEAQLEKSRLLSDRFSAERPKGSFSTLEIQRTEQGDSAMYLCASSPGRELFFGEGSRLTVL.

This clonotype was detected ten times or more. The CDR3 coding sequence is TGTGCCAGCAGTTTAAGGGGGGCAATCACTGAAGCTTTCTTT. Protein sequence: CASSLRGAITEAFF. The rearrangement uses TRBV27 and TRBJ1-1; D perhaps matches TRBD1 (6 bases). Per germline, CDR1 MNHEY and CDR2 SMNVEV (reference sequence). This CDR3 spans 14 amino acids. V lost 2 bases, J lost 4 bases, and 11 bases lay in between.

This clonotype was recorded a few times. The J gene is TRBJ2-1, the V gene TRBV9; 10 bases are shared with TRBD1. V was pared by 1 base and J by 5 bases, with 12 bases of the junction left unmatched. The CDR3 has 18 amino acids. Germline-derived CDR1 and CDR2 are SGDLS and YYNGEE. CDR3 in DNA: TGTGCCAGCAGCGTACATTTGGGGGGGGACAGGGGAGACAATGAGCAGTTCTTC. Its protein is CASSVHLGGDRGDNEQFF.

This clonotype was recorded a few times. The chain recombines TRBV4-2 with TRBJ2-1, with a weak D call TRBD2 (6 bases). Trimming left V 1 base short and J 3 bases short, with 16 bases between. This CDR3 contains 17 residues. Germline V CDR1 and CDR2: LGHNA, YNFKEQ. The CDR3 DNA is TGTGCCAGCAGCCAAGTCCAGACGACGGACTACTACAATGAGCAGTTCTTC. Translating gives CASSQVQTTDYYNEQFF.

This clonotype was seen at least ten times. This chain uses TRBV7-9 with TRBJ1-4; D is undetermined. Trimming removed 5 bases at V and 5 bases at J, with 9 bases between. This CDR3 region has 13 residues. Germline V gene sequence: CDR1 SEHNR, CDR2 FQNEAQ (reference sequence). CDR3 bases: TGTGCCAGCAGCCAAGGACGGAATGAAAAACTGTTTTTT. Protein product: CASSQGRNEKLFF. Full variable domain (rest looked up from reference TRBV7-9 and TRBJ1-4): DTGVSQNPRHKITKRGQNVTFRCDPISEHNRLYWYRQTLGQGPEFLTYFQNEAQLEKSRLLSDRFSAERPKGSFSTLEIQRTEQGDSAMYLCASSQGRNEKLFFGSGTQLSVL.

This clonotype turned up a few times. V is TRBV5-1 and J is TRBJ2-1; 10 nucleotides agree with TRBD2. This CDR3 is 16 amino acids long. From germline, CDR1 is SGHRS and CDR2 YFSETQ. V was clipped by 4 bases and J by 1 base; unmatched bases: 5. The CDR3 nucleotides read TGCGCCAGCAGCCCTACTAGCGGGGTATCCTACAATGAGCAGTTCTTC. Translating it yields CASSPTSGVSYNEQFF. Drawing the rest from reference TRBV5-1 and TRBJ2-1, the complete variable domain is KAGVTQTPRYLIKTRGQQVTLSCSPISGHRSVSWYQQTPGQGLQFLFEYFSETQRNKGNFPGRFSGRQFSNSRSEMNVSTLELGDSALYLCASSPTSGVSYNEQFFGPGTRLTVL.

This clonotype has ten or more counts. This chain's CDR3 is CASSFWESDIQYF. CDR3 nucleotide sequence: TGTGCCAGCAGTTTCTGGGAGTCTGACATTCAGTACTTC. This rearrangement joins TRBV12-3 or TRBV12-4 to TRBJ2-4, with D maybe TRBD2 (5 bases). The CDR3 sequence is 13 residues long. V lost 3 bases and J lost 8, with 11 bases in between.

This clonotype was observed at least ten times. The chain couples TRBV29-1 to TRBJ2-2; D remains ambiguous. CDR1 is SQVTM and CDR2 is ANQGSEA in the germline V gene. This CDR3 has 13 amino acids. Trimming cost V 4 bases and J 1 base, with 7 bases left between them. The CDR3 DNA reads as TGCAGCGTTGGTTGGGGGAACACCGGGGAGCTGTTTTTT. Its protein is CSVGWGNTGELFF.

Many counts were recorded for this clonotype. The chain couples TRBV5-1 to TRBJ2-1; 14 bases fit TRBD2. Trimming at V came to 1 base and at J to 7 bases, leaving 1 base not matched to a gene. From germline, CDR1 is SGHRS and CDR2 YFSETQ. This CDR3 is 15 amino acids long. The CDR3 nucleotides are TGCGCCAGCAGCTTGCGACTAGCGGGAGGGAATGAGCAGTTCTTC. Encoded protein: CASSLRLAGGNEQFF.

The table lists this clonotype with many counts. The CDR3 DNA reads as TGTGCCAGCAGCTTAGAGTCCCGGAGCACAGATACGCAGTATTTT. It codes for CASSLESRSTDTQYF. The chain joins TRBV7-2 to TRBJ2-3; D remains ambiguous. Germline V lookup: CDR1 SGHTA, CDR2 FQGNSA. There are 15 residues in the CDR3. V was pared by 1 base and J by 0 bases, with 8 bases between.

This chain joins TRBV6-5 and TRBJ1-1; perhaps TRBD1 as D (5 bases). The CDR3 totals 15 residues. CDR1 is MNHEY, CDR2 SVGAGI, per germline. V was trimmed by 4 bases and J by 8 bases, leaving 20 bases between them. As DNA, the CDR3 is TGTGCCAGCAGTTCCCCTAGGGACGGGTTACAGGAAGCTTTCTTT. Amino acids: CASSSPRDGLQEAFF.